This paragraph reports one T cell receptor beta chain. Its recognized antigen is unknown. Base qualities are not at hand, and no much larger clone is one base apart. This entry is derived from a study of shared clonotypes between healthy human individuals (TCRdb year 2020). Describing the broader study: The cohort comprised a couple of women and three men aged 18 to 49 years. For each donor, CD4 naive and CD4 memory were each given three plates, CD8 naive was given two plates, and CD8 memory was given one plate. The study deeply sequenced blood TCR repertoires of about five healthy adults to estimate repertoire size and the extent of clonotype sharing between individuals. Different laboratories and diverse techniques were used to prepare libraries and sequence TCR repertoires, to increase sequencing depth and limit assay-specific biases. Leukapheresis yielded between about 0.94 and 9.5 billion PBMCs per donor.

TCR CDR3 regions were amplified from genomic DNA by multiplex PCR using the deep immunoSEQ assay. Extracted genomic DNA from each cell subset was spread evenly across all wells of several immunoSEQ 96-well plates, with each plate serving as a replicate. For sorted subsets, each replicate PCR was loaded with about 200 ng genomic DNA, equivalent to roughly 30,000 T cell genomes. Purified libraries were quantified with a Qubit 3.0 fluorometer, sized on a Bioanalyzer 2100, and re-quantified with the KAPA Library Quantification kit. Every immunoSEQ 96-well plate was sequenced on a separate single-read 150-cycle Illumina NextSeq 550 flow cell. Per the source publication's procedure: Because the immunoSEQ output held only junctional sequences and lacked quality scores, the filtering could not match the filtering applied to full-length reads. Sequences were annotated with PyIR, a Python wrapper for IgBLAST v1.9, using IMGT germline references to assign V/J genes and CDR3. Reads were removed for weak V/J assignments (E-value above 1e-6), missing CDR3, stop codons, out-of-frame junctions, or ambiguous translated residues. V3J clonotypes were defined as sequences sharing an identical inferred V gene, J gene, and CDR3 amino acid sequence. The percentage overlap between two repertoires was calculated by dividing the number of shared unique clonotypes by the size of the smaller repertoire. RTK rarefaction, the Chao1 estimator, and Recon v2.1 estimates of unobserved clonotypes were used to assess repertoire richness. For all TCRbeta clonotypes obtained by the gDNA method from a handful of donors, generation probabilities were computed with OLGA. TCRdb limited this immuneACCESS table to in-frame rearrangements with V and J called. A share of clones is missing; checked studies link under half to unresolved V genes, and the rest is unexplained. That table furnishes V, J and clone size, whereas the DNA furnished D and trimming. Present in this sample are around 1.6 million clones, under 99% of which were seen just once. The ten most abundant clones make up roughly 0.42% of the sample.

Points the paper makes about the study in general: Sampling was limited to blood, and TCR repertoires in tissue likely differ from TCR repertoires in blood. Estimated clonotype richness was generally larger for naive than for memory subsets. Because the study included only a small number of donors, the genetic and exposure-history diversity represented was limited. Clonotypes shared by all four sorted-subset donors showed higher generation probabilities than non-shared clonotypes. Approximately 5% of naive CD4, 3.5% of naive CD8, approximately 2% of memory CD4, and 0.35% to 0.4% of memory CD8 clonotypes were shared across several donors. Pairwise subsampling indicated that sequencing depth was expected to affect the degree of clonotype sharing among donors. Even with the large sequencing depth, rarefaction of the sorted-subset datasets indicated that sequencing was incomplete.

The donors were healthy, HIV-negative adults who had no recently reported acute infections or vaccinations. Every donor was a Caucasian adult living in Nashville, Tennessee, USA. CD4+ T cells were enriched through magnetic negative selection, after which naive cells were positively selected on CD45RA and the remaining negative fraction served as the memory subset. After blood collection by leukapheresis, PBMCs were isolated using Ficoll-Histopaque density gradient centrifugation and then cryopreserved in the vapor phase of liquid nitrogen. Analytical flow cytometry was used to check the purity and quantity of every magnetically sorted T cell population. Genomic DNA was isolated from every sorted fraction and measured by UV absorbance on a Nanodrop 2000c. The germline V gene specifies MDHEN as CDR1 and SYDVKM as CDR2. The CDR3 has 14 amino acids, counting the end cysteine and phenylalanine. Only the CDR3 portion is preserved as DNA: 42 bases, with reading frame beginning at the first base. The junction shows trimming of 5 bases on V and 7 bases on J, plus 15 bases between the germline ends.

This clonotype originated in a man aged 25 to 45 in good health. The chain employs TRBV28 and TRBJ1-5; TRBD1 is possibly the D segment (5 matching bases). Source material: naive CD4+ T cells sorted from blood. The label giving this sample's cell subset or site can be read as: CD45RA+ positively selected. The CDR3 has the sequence CASSLPQGKQPQHF. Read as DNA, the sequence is TGTGCCAGCAGTCTTCCCCAGGGAAAACAGCCCCAGCATTTT.